This T cell receptor (beta chain) came from a study of graft-versus-host responses after intestinal transplantation. The wider study: Isolated intestinal, liver-intestinal, or multivisceral transplants had been given to the recipients.

This table comes from immunoSEQ multiplex PCR, and its TCRdb copy is limited to in-frame clones, with some not included. Here the sample spans fewer than 15,000 clones, approximately 85% being singletons. Trimming took 2 bases from V and 5 from J, leaving 13 bases between them. The germline V gene encodes CDR1 KGHSH and CDR2 LQKENI. This CDR3 has 15 amino acids. The starting material was PBMCs, obtained after intestinal transplantation. The clonotype originates from a human patient who received an intestinal transplant, so some T cells may come from the graft donor. The chain is built from TRBV18 and TRBJ2-1; no clear D gene. The DNA for the CDR3 is TGTGCCAGCTCACCAGCGGCGATGGTGAACAATGAGCAGTTCTTC. Translating it yields CASSPAAMVNNEQFF.